This T cell receptor beta chain was captured in a study of regulatory dendritic cells for organ transplantation. Whole-study findings and limits: The most alloreactive TCR clonotypes were found in resting memory CD8+ cells. Mature dendritic cells appeared to drive more memory CD8+ clonal expansion than regulatory ones. Between individuals, the alloreactive memory CD8+ T cell pool differed considerably.

The CDR3 extends over 15 amino acids. V lost 0 bases and J 1 base, leaving 10 bases between the germline ends. Germline assignment: CDR1 GTSNPN and CDR2 SVGIG (reference sequence). Allogeneic regulatory or mature dendritic cells were co-cultured for more than 4 days with CFSE-labeled sorted T cells at 1:10. Memory T cells were CD45RO+, naive were CD45RA+, sorted by FACS. Notes on this clone: Its antigen is still unknown.

The assay was immunoSEQ multiplex PCR, and TCRdb's table has in-frame clones only and misses some. The sample lists about 12,000 clones, under 90% occurring once. Sample: naive CD8+ T cells from blood cultured with dendritic cells. Subset given: CD45RA+ naive T cells. This receptor was identified in a human donor in good health. The J gene is TRBJ1-5, the V gene TRBV30; no firm D call. The CDR3 region is CAWSVSSISNQPQHF. As DNA, the CDR3 is TGTGCCTGGAGTGTTTCCTCTATCAGCAATCAGCCCCAGCATTTT.